The following is a T cell receptor (beta chain) sequence with its context. Its antigen remains unidentified. Within one base of it there is no much larger clone, and no base qualities were kept. The data are from a study of vaccination and CD4 T cells after COVID-19 (dated by TCRdb to about 2022). Broadly, across the study: Every convalescent patient had a positive nasal swab PCR test for SARS-CoV-2, with mild disease in nine patients and severe disease in one. Six males and four females were included in the convalescent cohort, with two Hispanic individuals, seven Caucasians, two Asians and one multiracial person represented. Two doses of either the Pfizer-BioNTech BNT162b2 vaccine (n=8) or the Moderna mRNA-1273 vaccine (n=2) were administered to participants. Post-COVID blood samples were collected from convalescent patients a median of approximately 93 days after diagnosis, with a range of roughly 35 to 180 days. Post-vaccine blood samples were collected a median of about 11 weeks after the second vaccine dose, ranging from roughly 13 to 250 days. The cultures were stimulated with overlapping spike peptide pools from SARS-CoV-2 and from the common cold coronaviruses HCoV-NL63, HCoV-OC43 and HCoV-229E. As controls, cultures received a CEFX viral epitope pool (the positive control), an HIV-1 Nef peptide pool (the negative control), or no peptide at all. The spike-specific CD4+ TCR repertoire was compared before and after mRNA vaccination in 10 COVID-19 convalescent patients and a handful of infection-naive healthy vaccine recipients.

The treatment or condition label of this sample denotes: roughly 10-day PBMC culture with coronavirus spike peptide pools or control peptides (ViraFEST assay). The ViraFEST assay was used in the study, in which antigen-specific T cells were expanded with peptide pools and expanded clonotypes were subsequently identified by TCR sequencing. The convalescent patients' positive SARS-CoV-2 PCR tests fell between March and December 2020, which was before the Alpha, Beta and Delta variants emerged in the United States. About 1.8 million PBMCs per well were cultured in IMDM with roughly 5% human AB serum and roughly 9.3 IU/ml IL-2, plus 10 ug/ml peptide pools. Half of the culture medium was replaced with fresh IL-2-containing medium on days 3 and 7. After about 11 days of culture, CD4+ T cells were isolated by negative selection using the EasySep CD4+ T cell isolation kit. PBMCs were separated from whole blood using Ficoll-Paque Plus gradient centrifugation and then either used fresh or cryopreserved at -140C. In general, triplicate wells were set up for every culture condition.

Results the study describes overall, beyond this receptor: The median number of SARS-CoV-2-reactive clonotypes rose from 21 after infection to roughly 38 after vaccination, but the change was not significant. In convalescent patients, a median 86.3% of post-vaccine SARS-CoV-2-reactive clones were detected only after vaccination, and vaccine-specific priming was suggested by this finding. Only a relatively small number of convalescent patients were included in the study, and early timepoints following natural infection were not analyzed. Nearly all vaccine-specific clones in convalescent patients (304 of 307) were mono-reactive for SARS-CoV-2 spike rather than cross-reactive with common cold coronaviruses.

Library preparation used PCR. At the Johns Hopkins FTIC core, DNA from the cultured CD4+ T cells underwent TCR sequencing with the Oncomine TCR Beta short-read assay. Genomic DNA was extracted from the cultured CD4+ T cells with the QIAamp micro DNA kit. Oncomine TCR Beta libraries made from cultured CD4+ T cells were pooled using unique dual indexes and sequenced on an Illumina iSeq 100. Per the original workflow: Non-productive sequences were removed, and CDR3s that did not start with C, did not end with F or W, or were shorter than 7 amino acids were discarded. The MANAFEST web application was used to identify antigen-specific clonotypes by comparing peptide-stimulated wells against reference wells and other culture wells. To be called positive, a clone needed an FDR below 0.05, an odds ratio above 5, and a productive frequency above 0.1% in at least two of three replicate wells. A clonotype was classed as cross-reactive if the clonotype showed significant expansion both in SARS-CoV-2 spike wells and in at least one common cold coronavirus spike condition. Levenshtein distances (stringdist) and unrooted phylogenetic trees (ape) in R version 3.6.1 were used to assess CDR3 homology. Using fastp at Q25 and MiXCR, TCRdb reprocessed the public reads and kept productive beta chains. Entries are consolidated by CDR3 protein sequence, retaining the most common genes and DNA. For this entry, the V and J calls and clone size follow TCRdb and not the study's own pipeline. This sample comprises more than 15,000 distinct CDR3 sequences, 44% of them detected only once. The ten largest clones take up around 3.6% of the sample.

Ends trimmed: V by 4 bases, J by 4 bases; bases unmatched to a gene: 15. Including cysteine and phenylalanine, the CDR3 has 16 amino acids. The only DNA kept is the CDR3, 48 bases in frame from the first base. From the germline V gene, CDR1 is SQVTM and CDR2 is ANQGSEA. The TCR originated in a human donor who had recovered from COVID-19. Sequences were obtained from CD4+ T cells from blood, cultured in vitro. Rearrangement joined TRBV29-1 to TRBJ2-5, with 7 bases in between that match TRBD2. The CDR3 region: CSVGGGASTIRETQYF. The bases read TGCAGCGTTGGGGGAGGGGCTAGCACCATAAGAGAGACCCAGTACTTC.